This T cell receptor (beta chain) stems from a study of blood T cells in healthy people across ages. Together with a sample-barcoded 5' primer, a J-beta primer mix was included in a second PCR lasting about 6 to 11 cycles. MiXCR was run by TCRdb on the 5' RACE reads, yielding one entry per CDR3 protein. The sample carries some 920,000 distinct CDR3 sequences, roughly 50% recorded once. The V gene end was trimmed by 3 bases and the J gene end by 2 bases; junction bases not matched to a gene: 0. Looked up from germline, CDR1 is KGHDR and CDR2 is SFDVKD. The CDR3 runs to 15 residues. Source material: blood. This chain connects TRBV24-1 to TRBJ2-6; 7 nucleotides agree with TRBD1. The receptor comes from a woman aged 60-75 years in good health. The DNA of the CDR3 is TGTGCCACCAGTGATGACAGGGCTGGGGCCAACGTCCTGACTTTC. The encoded protein is CATSDDRAGANVLTF.